The clone carrying this T cell receptor beta chain was picked up many times. The antigen is unknown. Deletions cut 5 bases from V and 7 bases from J, with 14 bases between. The CDR3 covers 13 residues. This entry comes from a study of T-cell reconstitution after alpha-beta-depleted transplantation in children. It was with unique molecular identifiers that the TCRbeta library was prepared. Using its own MiXCR run on the PCR reads, TCRdb lists one record per CDR3 protein. The table includes over 100,000 distinct CDR3 sequences, approximately 10% detected once. General observations from the study: Counts and diversity of T cells one year after transplant came mostly from newly produced T cells. Reportedly, alpha-beta T cells present about two months post-transplant originated from several hundred expanded clones of graft origin.

This TCR was recovered from a boy aged 2 to 10 with acute lymphoblastic leukemia, due to receive a stem cell transplant. This chain links TRBV12-3 or TRBV12-4 with TRBJ2-5; possible D gene TRBD1, 6 bases. The sequencing here drew on PBMCs, taken before TCRalphabeta/CD19-depleted stem cell transplant. CDR3 sequence reads: CASSTHRDGTQYF. As DNA, the CDR3 is TGTGCCAGCAGTACCCACAGGGACGGGACCCAGTACTTC.